This TCR beta chain was sequenced for a study of preoperative IRX-2 immunotherapy in early breast cancer. Treatment reported: preoperative locoregional IRX-2 cytokine immunotherapy. Preoperative locoregional IRX-2 cytokine immunotherapy was tested in the phase Ib source study. The assay was immunoSEQ multiplex PCR, and TCRdb's table has in-frame clones only and misses some. The sample has about 23,000 clones, more than 80% seen once; the top ten hold approximately 9.4%. V gave up 2 bases and J gave up 8 bases, with 7 bases separating them. The CDR3 loop spans 11 amino acids. Germline CDR1 reads SGDLS; CDR2 reads YYNGEE.

The TCR originated in a human donor with breast cancer. The chain employs TRBV9 and TRBJ1-2; D uncertain. The material sequenced was tumor tissue, taken after IRX-2 immunotherapy. The DNA of the CDR3 is TGTGCCAGCAGCGTGGGGATGGGCTACACCTTC. Amino acid sequence: CASSVGMGYTF.